These 17 T cell receptor beta chains were sequenced from one sample in a study of blood T cell repertoires in COVID-19. Clones were sequenced by immunoSEQ multiplex PCR, and TCRdb holds only the in-frame ones, with some missing. This repertoire shows some 70,000 clones, 86% found once; its top ten account for about 17%. The specimen was peripheral blood. All receptors come from a man in his forties with COVID-19, enrolled during active disease.

The chain is built from TRBV5-4 and TRBJ2-1, with 8 bases identical to TRBD1. Germline V gives CDR1 SGHNT, CDR2 YYREEE (reference sequence). CDR3 size: 16 residues. The trim removed 4 bases at V and 4 bases at J, leaving 10 bases unmatched. The CDR3 nucleotides are TGTGCCAGCAGCGGACAGGGTCGGATCGTATACAATGAGCAGTTCTTC. This codes for CASSGQGRIVYNEQFF.

The rearrangement joins TRBV5-6 to TRBJ1-5; 7 bases map to TRBD1. Unmatched junction bases numbered 13, after V lost 1 base and J lost 6 bases. Germline values: CDR1 SGHDT, CDR2 YYEEEE. The CDR3 covers 17 residues. CDR3 sequence (DNA): TGTGCCAGCAGCTTGAGGGTAGGGGGCAGTGGGGCTCAGCCCCAGCATTTT. It is translated as CASSLRVGGSGAQPQHF.

The chain joins TRBV6-5 to TRBJ2-7, with D unresolved. This CDR3 region has 14 residues. Deletions cut 10 bases from V and 4 bases from J, with 20 bases between. Germline V gene sequence: CDR1 MNHEY, CDR2 SVGAGI. This CDR3 is CATSDIMAQYEQYF. The CDR3, as DNA: TGTGCCACCTCCGACATTATGGCTCAGTACGAGCAGTACTTC.

The genes are TRBV28 and TRBJ2-1; the D is unclear. The CDR3 is made up of 15 amino acids. V lost 3 bases and J lost 0, with 9 bases in between. Germline CDR1 and CDR2: MDHEN and SYDVKM. The CDR3 nucleotides read TGTGCCAGCAGTTTCCCTCCCTTCTCCTACAATGAGCAGTTCTTC. Translation gives CASSFPPFSYNEQFF.

This chain links TRBV30 with TRBJ1-3, with a weak D call TRBD1 (5 bases). CDR1 is GTSNPN and CDR2 is SVGIG in the germline V gene (reference sequence). Trimming shortened V by 4 bases and J by 0 bases, and 10 bases separated the two germline ends. This CDR3 comprises 14 residues. The CDR3 DNA sequence: TGTGCCTGGACCAGACAGATCTCTGGAAACACCATATATTTT. It yields the protein CAWTRQISGNTIYF.

The rearrangement uses TRBV2 and TRBJ2-3; D is perhaps TRBD2 (7 bases). Germline CDR1 and CDR2: SNHLY and FYNNEI. V lost 4 bases, J lost 4 bases, and 12 bases lay in between. This CDR3 is built from 14 residues. The CDR3 spells CASSVGGGADTQYF. The CDR3 DNA sequence: TGTGCCAGCAGTGTGGGAGGGGGAGCAGATACGCAGTATTTT.

The rearrangement links TRBV28 to TRBJ2-7; TRBD1 matches at 9 bases. CDR1 is MDHEN, CDR2 SYDVKM, per germline. The trim removed 6 bases at V and 6 bases at J, leaving 12 bases unmatched. The CDR3 has 15 residues. CDR3 DNA: TGTGCCAGCAGCCCTCCGGGACAGGGATTTTCCGAGCAGTACTTC. It specifies CASSPPGQGFSEQYF.

The rearrangement uses TRBV27 and TRBJ2-7, with 8 bases aligning to TRBD2. CDR1 is MNHEY, CDR2 SMNVEV, per germline (reference sequence). The CDR3 totals 15 residues. Losses at the gene ends were 3 bases for V and 3 bases for J; bases not matched to a gene: 7. The CDR3 DNA is TGTGCCAGCAGTTTGCAGGGCGGGGGGTTCTACGAGCAGTACTTC. Its translation is CASSLQGGGFYEQYF.

In its sample, this clone was seen once. V and J are TRBV7-2 and TRBJ2-5; 11 bases align to TRBD2. Germline V gives CDR1 SGHTA, CDR2 FQGNSA. J gave up 4 bases and V 3 bases, and 13 bases lay outside the gene matches. The CDR3 totals 18 residues. CDR3 in amino acids: CASSFSSSGGVSGETQYF. The CDR3 bases are TGTGCCAGCAGCTTCTCGAGTAGCGGGGGGGTTTCAGGAGAGACCCAGTACTTC.

V gene TRBV10-1 combines with J gene TRBJ2-2; D possibly corresponds to TRBD1 (6 bases). Germline CDR1 reads WNHNN; CDR2 reads SYGVQD (reference sequence). Trimming pared 2 bases from V and 6 bases from J, leaving 10 bases between. This CDR3 region has 14 residues. The CDR3 nucleotides are TGCGCCAGCAGTGAGACCACAGGGTCCGGGGAGCTGTTTTTT. Its protein is CASSETTGSGELFF.

This chain joins TRBV5-4 and TRBJ2-7; D may be TRBD2 (6 bases). The germline V and J ends were trimmed by 2 bases and 1 base, with 16 bases remaining between them. The germline gives CDR1 SGHNT, CDR2 YYREEE (reference sequence). CDR3 length: 16 amino acids. This CDR3 is CASSFRGTGDSYEQYF. Written as DNA, the CDR3 is TGTGCCAGCAGCTTTCGAGGGACGGGGGATTCCTACGAGCAGTACTTC.

This chain uses TRBV7-2 with TRBJ2-3, with TRBD2 identical over 15 bases. V shed 10 bases, J shed 1 base, and the junction held 9 bases outside the gene matches. This CDR3 region has 17 residues. Per the germline V gene, CDR1 is SGHTA and CDR2 is FQGNSA. CDR3 DNA sequence: TGTGCCACCGGGACTAGCGGGGGGCCCTTCGGCACAGATACGCAGTATTTT. It is translated as CATGTSGGPFGTDTQYF.

The V call is TRBV7-2, the J call TRBJ1-1; D unresolved. Germline values: CDR1 SGHTA, CDR2 FQGNSA. Trimming removed 6 bases from V and 1 base from J, with 12 bases in between. There are 14 residues in the CDR3. CDR3 amino acids: CASRARGSNTEAFF. The CDR3 bases are TGTGCCAGCAGGGCTCGGGGTTCGAACACTGAAGCTTTCTTT. Using reference TRBV7-2 and TRBJ1-1 for the parts outside the CDR3, the full variable domain is GAGVSQSPSNKVTEKGKDVELRCDPISGHTALYWYRQSLGQGLEFLIYFQGNSAPDKSGLPSDRFSAERTGGSVSTLTIQRTQQEDSAVYLCASRARGSNTEAFFGQGTRLTVV.

The J gene is TRBJ2-5, the V gene TRBV24-1, with D tentatively TRBD1 (8 bases). From germline, CDR1 is KGHDR and CDR2 SFDVKD. Trimming shortened V by 1 base and J by 5 bases, and 22 bases separated the two germline ends. The CDR3 sequence is 18 residues long. CDR3 loop: CATSDFRAGQGAWETQYF. The CDR3 nucleotides are TGTGCCACCAGTGATTTCCGAGCGGGGCAGGGGGCATGGGAGACCCAGTACTTC.

The gene calls are TRBV7-9 and TRBJ1-2; D remains ambiguous. V was pared by 4 bases and J by 5 bases, with 17 bases between. Per the germline V gene, CDR1 is SEHNR and CDR2 is FQNEAQ (reference sequence). The CDR3 loop spans 15 amino acids. The CDR3 protein is CASSWGGSPRYGYTF. The CDR3 DNA is TGTGCCAGCAGCTGGGGAGGATCGCCCCGATATGGCTACACCTTC.

The chain combines TRBV4-1 with TRBJ2-5; weak D call: TRBD2 (6 bases). Germline assignment: CDR1 MGHRA and CDR2 YSYEKL. Trimming stripped 3 bases from V and 4 bases from J, with 18 bases between. The CDR3 runs 16 residues. The CDR3 reads CASSHGRGWQRETQYF. The CDR3 bases are TGCGCCAGCAGCCACGGGCGGGGATGGCAGAGAGAGACCCAGTACTTC.

J is TRBJ2-1 and V is TRBV7-3; 11 nucleotides align to TRBD2. The CDR3 is 14 amino acids. J gave up 7 bases and V 2 bases, and 1 base lay outside the gene matches. The germline V gene has CDR1 SGHTA and CDR2 FQGTGA. CDR3: CASSLPSGGNEQFF. The CDR3 nucleotides are TGTGCCAGCAGCTTACCTAGCGGGGGGAATGAGCAGTTCTTC.